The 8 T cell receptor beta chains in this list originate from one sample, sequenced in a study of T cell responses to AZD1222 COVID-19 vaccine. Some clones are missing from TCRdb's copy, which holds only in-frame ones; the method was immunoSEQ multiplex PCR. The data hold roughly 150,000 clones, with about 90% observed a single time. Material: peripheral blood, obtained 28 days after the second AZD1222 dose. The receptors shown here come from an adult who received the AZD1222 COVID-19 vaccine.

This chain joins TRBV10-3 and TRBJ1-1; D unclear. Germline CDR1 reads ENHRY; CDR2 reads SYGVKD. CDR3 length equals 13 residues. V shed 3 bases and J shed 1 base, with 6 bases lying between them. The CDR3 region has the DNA TGTGCCATCAGTGAACAGTCGAACACTGAAGCTTTCTTT. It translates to CAISEQSNTEAFF.

The CDR3 region is CASSQDRFYTF. Here the CDR3 DNA reads TGTGCCAGCAGCCAAGACAGGTTCTACACCTTC. The chain uses TRBV12-3 or TRBV12-4 and TRBJ1-2, with D possibly matching TRBD1 (6 bases). Trimming stripped 6 bases from V and 10 bases from J, with 12 bases between. The CDR3 runs to 11 residues.

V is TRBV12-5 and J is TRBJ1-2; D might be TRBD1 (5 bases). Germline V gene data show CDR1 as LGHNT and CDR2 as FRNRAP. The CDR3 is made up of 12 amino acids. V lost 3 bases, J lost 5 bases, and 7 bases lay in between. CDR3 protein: CASGFSGYGYTF. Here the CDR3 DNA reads TGTGCTAGTGGTTTTTCAGGGTATGGCTACACCTTC.

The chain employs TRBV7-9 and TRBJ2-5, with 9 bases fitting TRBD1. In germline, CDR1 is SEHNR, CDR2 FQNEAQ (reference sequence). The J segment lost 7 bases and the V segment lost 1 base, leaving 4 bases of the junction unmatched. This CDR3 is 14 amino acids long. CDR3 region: CASSLVETGGTQYF. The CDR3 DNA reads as TGTGCCAGCAGCTTAGTAGAGACAGGGGGGACCCAGTACTTC.

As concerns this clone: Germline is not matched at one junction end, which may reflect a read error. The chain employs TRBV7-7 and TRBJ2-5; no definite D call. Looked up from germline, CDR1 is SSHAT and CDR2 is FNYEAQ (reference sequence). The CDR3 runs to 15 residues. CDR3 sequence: CASSFPVGLRETQYF. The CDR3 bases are TGTGCTAGCAGCTTTCCCGTCGGGCTACGAGAGACCCAGTACTTC.

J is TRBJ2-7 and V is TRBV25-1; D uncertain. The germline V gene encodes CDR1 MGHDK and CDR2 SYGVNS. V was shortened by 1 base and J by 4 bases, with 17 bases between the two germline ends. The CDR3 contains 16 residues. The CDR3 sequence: CASSEWAQTPVYEQYF. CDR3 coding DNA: TGTGCCAGCAGTGAATGGGCACAGACCCCAGTTTACGAGCAGTACTTC.

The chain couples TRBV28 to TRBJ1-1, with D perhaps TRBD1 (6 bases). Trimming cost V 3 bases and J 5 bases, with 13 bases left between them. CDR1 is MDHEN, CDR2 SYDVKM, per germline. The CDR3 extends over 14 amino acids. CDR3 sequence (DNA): TGTGCCAGCAGTTTCCAGGGGAGAAGGACTGAAGCTTTCTTT. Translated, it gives CASSFQGRRTEAFF.

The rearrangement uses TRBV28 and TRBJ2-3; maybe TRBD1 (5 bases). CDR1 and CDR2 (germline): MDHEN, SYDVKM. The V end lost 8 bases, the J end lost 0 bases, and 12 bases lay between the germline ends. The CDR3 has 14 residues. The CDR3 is CASLLGASTDTQYF. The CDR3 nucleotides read TGTGCCAGCCTACTTGGGGCCAGCACAGATACGCAGTATTTT. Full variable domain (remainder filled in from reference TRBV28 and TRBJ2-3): DVKVTQSSRYLVKRTGEKVFLECVQDMDHENMFWYRQDPGLGLRLIYFSYDVKMKEKGDIPEGYSVSREKKERFSLILESASTNQTSMYLCASLLGASTDTQYFGPGTRLTVL.